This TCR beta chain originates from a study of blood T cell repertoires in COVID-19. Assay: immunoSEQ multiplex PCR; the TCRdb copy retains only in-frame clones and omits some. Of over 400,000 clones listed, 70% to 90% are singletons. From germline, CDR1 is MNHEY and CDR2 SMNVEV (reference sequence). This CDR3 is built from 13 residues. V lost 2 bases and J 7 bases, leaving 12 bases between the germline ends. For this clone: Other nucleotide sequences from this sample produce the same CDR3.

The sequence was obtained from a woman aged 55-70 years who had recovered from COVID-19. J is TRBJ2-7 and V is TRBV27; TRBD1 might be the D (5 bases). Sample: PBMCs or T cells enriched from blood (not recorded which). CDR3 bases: TGTGCCAGCAGTTTAAAAGGGGTCGGGGAGCAGTACTTC. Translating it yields CASSLKGVGEQYF.